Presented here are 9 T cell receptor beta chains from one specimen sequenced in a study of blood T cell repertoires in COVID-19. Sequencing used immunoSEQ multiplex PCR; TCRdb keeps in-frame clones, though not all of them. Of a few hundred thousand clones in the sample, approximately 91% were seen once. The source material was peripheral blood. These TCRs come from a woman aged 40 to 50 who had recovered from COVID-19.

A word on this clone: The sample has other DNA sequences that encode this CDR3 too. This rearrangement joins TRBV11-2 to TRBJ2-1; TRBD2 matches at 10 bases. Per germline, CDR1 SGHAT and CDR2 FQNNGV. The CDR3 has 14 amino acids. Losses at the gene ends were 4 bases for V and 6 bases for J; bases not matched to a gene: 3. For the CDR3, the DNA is TGTGCCAGCAGCTGGGCTAGCGGGAGCAATGAGCAGTTCTTC. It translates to CASSWASGSNEQFF.

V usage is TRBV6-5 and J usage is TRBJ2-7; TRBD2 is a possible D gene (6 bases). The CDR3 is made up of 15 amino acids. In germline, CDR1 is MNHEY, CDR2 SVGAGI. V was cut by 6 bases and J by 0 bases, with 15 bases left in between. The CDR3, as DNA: TGTGCCAGCAGCCCCCCGGGGGACTCCTCCTACGAGCAGTACTTC. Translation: CASSPPGDSSYEQYF.

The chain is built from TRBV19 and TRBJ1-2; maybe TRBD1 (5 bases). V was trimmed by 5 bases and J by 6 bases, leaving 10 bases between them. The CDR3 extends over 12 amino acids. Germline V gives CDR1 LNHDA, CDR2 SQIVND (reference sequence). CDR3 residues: CASSHGGDGYTF. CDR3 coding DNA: TGTGCCAGTAGTCATGGGGGGGATGGCTACACCTTC.

The CDR3 here is CASSQTVLETQYF. The CDR3 DNA follows: TGCGCCAGCAGCCAGACAGTGTTAGAGACCCAGTACTTC. The V and J genes are TRBV4-1 and TRBJ2-5, with D possibly being TRBD1 (5 bases). This CDR3 is 13 amino acids long. Germline V gene sequence: CDR1 MGHRA, CDR2 YSYEKL. V was shortened by 3 bases and J by 4 bases, with 9 bases between the two germline ends.

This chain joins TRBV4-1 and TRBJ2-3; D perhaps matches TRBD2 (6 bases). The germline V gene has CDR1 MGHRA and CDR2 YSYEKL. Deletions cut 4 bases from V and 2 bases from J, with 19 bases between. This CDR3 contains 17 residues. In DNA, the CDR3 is TGCGCCAGCAGCCCAGAGGGGCGGGGACTTATCACAGATACGCAGTATTTT. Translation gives CASSPEGRGLITDTQYF.

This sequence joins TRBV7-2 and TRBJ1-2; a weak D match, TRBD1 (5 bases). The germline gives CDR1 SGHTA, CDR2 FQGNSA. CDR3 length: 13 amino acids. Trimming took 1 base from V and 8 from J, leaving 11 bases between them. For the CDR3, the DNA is TGTGCCAGCAGCTTAGGGAGGGAGGGGGGCTACACCTTC. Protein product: CASSLGREGGYTF.

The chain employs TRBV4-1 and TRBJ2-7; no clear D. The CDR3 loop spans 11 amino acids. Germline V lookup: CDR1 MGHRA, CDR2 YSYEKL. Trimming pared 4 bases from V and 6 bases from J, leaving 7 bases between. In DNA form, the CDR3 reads TGCGCCAGCAGCCGCGGCGCCGAGCAGTACTTC. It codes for CASSRGAEQYF.

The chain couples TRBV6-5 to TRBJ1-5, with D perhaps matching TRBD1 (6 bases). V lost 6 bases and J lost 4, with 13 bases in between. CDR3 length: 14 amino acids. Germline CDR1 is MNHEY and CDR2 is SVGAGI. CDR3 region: CASSPGQPNQPQHF. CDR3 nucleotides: TGTGCCAGCAGCCCCGGACAGCCAAATCAGCCCCAGCATTTT.

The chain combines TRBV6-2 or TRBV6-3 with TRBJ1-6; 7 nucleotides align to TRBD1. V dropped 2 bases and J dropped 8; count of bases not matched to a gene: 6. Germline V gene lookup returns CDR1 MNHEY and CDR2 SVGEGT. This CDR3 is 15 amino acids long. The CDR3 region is CASSYGQGVYSPLHF. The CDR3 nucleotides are TGTGCCAGCAGTTACGGTCAGGGGGTTTATTCACCCCTCCACTTT.